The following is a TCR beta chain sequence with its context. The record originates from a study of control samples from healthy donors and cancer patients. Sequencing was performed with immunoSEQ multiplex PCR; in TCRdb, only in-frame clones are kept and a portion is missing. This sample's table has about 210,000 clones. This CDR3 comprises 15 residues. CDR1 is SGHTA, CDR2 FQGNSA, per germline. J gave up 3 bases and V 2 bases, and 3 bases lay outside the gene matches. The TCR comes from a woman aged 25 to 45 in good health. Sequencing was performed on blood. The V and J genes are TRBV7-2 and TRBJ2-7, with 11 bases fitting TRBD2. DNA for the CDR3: TGTGCCAGCAGCTTAACCGGGACTAGCGGCTACGAGCAGTACTTC. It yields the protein CASSLTGTSGYEQYF.